Given below is one T cell receptor (beta chain) in context. Its cognate antigen is unknown. Method: immunoSEQ multiplex PCR; TCRdb's copy keeps in-frame clones and lacks some. The sample includes about 130,000 clones, around nine tenths seen only once; the top ten take 1.2% to 1.5%. The sample originates from a study of cytomegalovirus exposure and HLA in healthy donors. Study results and caveats: TCR beta chains numbering some 160 were designated cytomegalovirus-associated.

A roughly 120-subject validation cohort, separate from the roughly 670-subject first cohort, supplied the donors. In germline, CDR1 is SGHRS, CDR2 YFSETQ. The CDR3 contains 16 residues. The junction had 8 bases not matched to a gene; V was cut back by 0 bases and J by 5 bases. V is TRBV5-1 and J is TRBJ2-1; TRBD1 matches 7 bases. The receptor comes from a young man in good health and CMV-seronegative. Sequencing was carried out using PBMCs. CDR3 residues: CASSLGSTGHDNEQFF. DNA for the CDR3: TGCGCCAGCAGCTTGGGGTCGACAGGGCACGACAATGAGCAGTTCTTC.